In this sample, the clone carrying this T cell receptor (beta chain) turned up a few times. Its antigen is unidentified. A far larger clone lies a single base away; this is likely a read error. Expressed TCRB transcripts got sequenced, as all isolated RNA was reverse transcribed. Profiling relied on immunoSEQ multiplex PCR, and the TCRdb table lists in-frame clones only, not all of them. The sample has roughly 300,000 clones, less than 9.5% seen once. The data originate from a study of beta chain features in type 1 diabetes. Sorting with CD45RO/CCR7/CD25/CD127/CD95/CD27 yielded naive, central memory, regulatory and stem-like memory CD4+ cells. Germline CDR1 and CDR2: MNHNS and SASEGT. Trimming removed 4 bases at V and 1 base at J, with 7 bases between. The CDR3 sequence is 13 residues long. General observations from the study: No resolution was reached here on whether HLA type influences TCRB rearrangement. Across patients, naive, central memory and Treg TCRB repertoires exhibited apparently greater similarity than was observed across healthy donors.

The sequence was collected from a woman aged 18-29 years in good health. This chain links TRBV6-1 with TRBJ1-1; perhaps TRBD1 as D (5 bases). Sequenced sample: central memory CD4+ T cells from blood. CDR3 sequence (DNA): TGTGCCAGCAGTGGGCAGGGGAACACTGAAGCTTTCTTT. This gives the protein CASSGQGNTEAFF.